This is a list of T cell receptor beta chains from one sample in a study of Ad26.COV2.S vaccination and SARS-CoV-2 variants. The method was immunoSEQ multiplex PCR; TCRdb's version includes in-frame clones alone and lacks a portion of them. The sample has hundreds of thousands of clones, more than 85% seen once. The sample was peripheral blood, taken in a trial of Ad26.COV2.S vaccine versus placebo. These receptors originate from a person aged 18-65 years who received the Ad26.COV2.S COVID-19 vaccine or a placebo. The CDR3 runs from the conserved cysteine through the conserved F or W. The D gene is left open where the match is weak.

V	D	J	CDR3
TRBV6-5	TRBD1	TRBJ2-7	CASSRGTGNEQYF
TRBV7-3	TRBD1	TRBJ2-7	CASSAGQGTSYEQYF
TRBV3-1/TRBV3-2	TRBD2	TRBJ2-7	CASSQGLAGSYEQYF
TRBV28	.	TRBJ2-7	CASSLGQGYEQYF
TRBV21-1	.	TRBJ2-2	CASSNEGQGNTGELFF
TRBV5-1	TRBD2	TRBJ2-1	CASSLGLAGLNEQFF
TRBV5-1	.	TRBJ1-2	CASSLEGDYGYTF
TRBV14	.	TRBJ2-1	CASSQGGGYNEQFF
TRBV15	.	TRBJ1-1	CATSRDTGKTNTEAFF
TRBV11-3	.	TRBJ2-7	CASSLRDKGRYEQYF